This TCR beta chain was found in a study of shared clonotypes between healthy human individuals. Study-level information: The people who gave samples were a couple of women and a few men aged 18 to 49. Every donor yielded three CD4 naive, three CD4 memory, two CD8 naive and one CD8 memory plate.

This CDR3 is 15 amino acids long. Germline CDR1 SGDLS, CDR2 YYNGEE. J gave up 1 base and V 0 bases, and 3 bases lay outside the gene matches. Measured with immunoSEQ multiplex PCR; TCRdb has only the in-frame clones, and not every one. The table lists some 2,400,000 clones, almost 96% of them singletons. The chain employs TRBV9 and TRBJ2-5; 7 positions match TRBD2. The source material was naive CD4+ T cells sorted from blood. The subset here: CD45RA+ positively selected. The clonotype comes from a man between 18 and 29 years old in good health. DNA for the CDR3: TGTGCCAGCAGCGTAGTTAGCGGGTGCCAAGAGACCCAGTACTTC. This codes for CASSVVSGCQETQYF.